This TCR beta chain was identified in a study of CD8 T cells in Susac syndrome. Random-hexamer reverse transcription was applied to about 0.5 to 1 ug RNA. TCRdb re-derived calls from the immunoSEQ multiplex PCR reads in MiXCR, one entry per CDR3 protein. In the table there are 65,000 to 90,000 distinct CDR3 sequences, 85% to 95% of which are singletons. The authors carried out high-throughput sequencing of TCR beta. They applied it to CD8+ and CD4+ T cells obtained from blood. Treatment-naive patients with stable or active relapsing-remitting disease were the multiple sclerosis controls. TEMRA cells were FACS-enriched, with CD8+ and CD4+ T cells isolated negatively. The germline CDR1 and CDR2 sequences are LGHDT and YNNKEL (reference sequence). The junction had 4 bases not matched to a gene; V was cut back by 0 bases and J by 3 bases. The CDR3 sequence is 15 residues long.

The sample consisted of CD8+ T cells from PBMCs. The chain couples TRBV3-1 to TRBJ1-2; the match to TRBD1 covers 7 bases. This TCR derives from a human donor with multiple sclerosis. The CDR3 sequence is CASSQDFTGDYGYTF. The CDR3 bases are TGTGCCAGCAGCCAAGATTTCACAGGGGACTATGGCTACACCTTC.